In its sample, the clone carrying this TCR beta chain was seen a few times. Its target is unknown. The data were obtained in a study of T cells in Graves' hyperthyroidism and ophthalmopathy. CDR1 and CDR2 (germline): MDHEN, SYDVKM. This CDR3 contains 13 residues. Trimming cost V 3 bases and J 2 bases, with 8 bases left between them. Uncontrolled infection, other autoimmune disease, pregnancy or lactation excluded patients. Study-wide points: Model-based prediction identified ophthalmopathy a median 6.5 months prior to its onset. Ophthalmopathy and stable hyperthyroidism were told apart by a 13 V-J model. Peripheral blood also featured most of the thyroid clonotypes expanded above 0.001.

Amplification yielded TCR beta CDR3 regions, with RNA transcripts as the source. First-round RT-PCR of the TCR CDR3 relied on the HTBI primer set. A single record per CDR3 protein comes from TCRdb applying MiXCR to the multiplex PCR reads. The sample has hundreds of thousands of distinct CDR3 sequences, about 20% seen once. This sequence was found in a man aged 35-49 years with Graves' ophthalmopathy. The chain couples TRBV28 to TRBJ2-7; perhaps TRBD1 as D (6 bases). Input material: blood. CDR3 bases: TGTGCCAGCAGTTTCACAGGGCCCTACGAGCAGTACTTC. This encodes CASSFTGPYEQYF. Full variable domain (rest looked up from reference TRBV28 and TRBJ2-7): DVKVTQSSRYLVKRTGEKVFLECVQDMDHENMFWYRQDPGLGLRLIYFSYDVKMKEKGDIPEGYSVSREKKERFSLILESASTNQTSMYLCASSFTGPYEQYFGPGTRLTVT.